These 17 T cell receptor beta chains were all obtained from the same sample, sequenced in a study of monozygotic twins with inflammatory bowel disease. TCRdb reanalyzed the 5' RACE reads, giving one entry per CDR3 protein sequence and no DNA. The sample holds around 410,000 distinct CDR3 sequences. The sequenced sample was blood. These receptors were taken from a human donor with ulcerative colitis or Crohn's disease, or a healthy co-twin of an affected twin (not recorded which).

CDR3: CSVASHPDYGYTF. The J gene is TRBJ1-2, the V gene TRBV29-1. This CDR3 has 13 amino acids. Per the germline V gene, CDR1 is SQVTM and CDR2 is ANQGSEA.

This rearrangement joins TRBV4-1 to TRBJ2-7; the D gene TCRdb calls, TRBD1, cannot be checked with no DNA. Germline V lookup: CDR1 MGHRA, CDR2 YSYEKL. The CDR3 contains 15 residues. This chain's CDR3 is CASSPSGTGAYEQYF.

The chain carries TRBV7-2 and TRBJ1-1; the TCRdb D gene call, TRBD1, has no DNA to confirm it. This CDR3 comprises 15 residues. The V gene's germline CDR1 is SGHTA and CDR2 FQGNSA. The CDR3 is CASSLGWTMNTEAFF. Combining the CDR3 with reference TRBV7-2 and TRBJ1-1 gives the whole variable domain GAGVSQSPSNKVTEKGKDVELRCDPISGHTALYWYRQSLGQGLEFLIYFQGNSAPDKSGLPSDRFSAERTGGSVSTLTIQRTQQEDSAVYLCASSLGWTMNTEAFFGQGTRLTVV.

V usage is TRBV12-3 or TRBV12-4 and J usage is TRBJ2-7. This CDR3 contains 11 residues. The CDR3 is CASSFATEQYF.

This chain uses TRBV7-9 with TRBJ2-4; TCRdb selects TRBD1, and the lack of DNA leaves this call unchecked. There are 12 residues in the CDR3. Germline V CDR1 and CDR2: SEHNR, FQNEAQ (reference sequence). This CDR3 reads CASSLQGDIQYF.

J is TRBJ2-5 and V is TRBV5-1; TCRdb calls TRBD1, which cannot be checked without DNA. Germline assignment: CDR1 SGHRS and CDR2 YFSETQ. This CDR3 has 15 residues. CDR3 residues: CASSLAMGAGETQYF.

V gene TRBV20-1 combines with J gene TRBJ2-3; TCRdb proposes TRBD1, but this gene call is untestable without DNA. Germline V lookup: CDR1 DFQATT, CDR2 SNEGSKA (reference sequence). The CDR3 is 14 amino acids. The CDR3 protein is CSGTQGTSKSTQYF.

The chain employs TRBV6-4 and TRBJ2-1. This CDR3 spans 13 amino acids. Germline loops: CDR1 MRHNA, CDR2 SNTAGT. The CDR3 here is CASSWTSVGEQFF.

The V and J genes are TRBV7-2 and TRBJ2-7. There are 15 residues in the CDR3. CDR1 SGHTA and CDR2 FQGNSA come from the germline V gene. CDR3 sequence reads: CASSLGLAASYEQYF.

The chain has TRBV6-1 and TRBJ2-1; without DNA, the TCRdb call of TRBD1 cannot be checked. The CDR3 is made up of 17 amino acids. CDR1 is MNHNS, CDR2 SASEGT, per germline. Here the CDR3 reads CASSKNLGTNSYNEQFF.

The chain uses TRBV7-9 and TRBJ2-2; the TRBD1 assignment by TCRdb is unverifiable without DNA. The CDR3 totals 16 residues. Germline CDR1 SEHNR, CDR2 FQNEAQ (reference sequence). The CDR3 sequence is CASSPSYPGATGELFF.

The chain employs TRBV6-1 and TRBJ1-2. Germline V gene sequence: CDR1 MNHNS, CDR2 SASEGT. The CDR3 has 15 amino acids. This chain's CDR3 is CASSESHWENYGYTF.

This chain uses TRBV10-3 with TRBJ1-4; as DNA is missing, the TRBD1 call by TCRdb cannot be tested. Germline V CDR1 and CDR2: ENHRY, SYGVKD. This CDR3 has 16 residues. CDR3 loop: CAITRVSVLTNEKLFF.

V is TRBV2 and J is TRBJ2-7; checking the TCRdb D call of TRBD2 is not possible without DNA. Germline CDR1 and CDR2: SNHLY and FYNNEI. The CDR3 covers 14 residues. The CDR3 is CASKVGASGVEQYF.

The rearrangement uses TRBV5-1 and TRBJ2-5. Germline V gene data show CDR1 as SGHRS and CDR2 as YFSETQ. This CDR3 comprises 16 residues. CDR3 in amino acids: CASSLGSDRFQETQYF.

The chain uses TRBV9 and TRBJ2-5; the D call from TCRdb, TRBD2, cannot be confirmed without DNA. The CDR3 has 17 amino acids. From germline, CDR1 is SGDLS and CDR2 YYNGEE. The CDR3 loop reads CASSVGGLAGDQETQYF.

The chain recombines TRBV4-1 with TRBJ2-5; TCRdb gives TRBD2 as the D gene, but with no DNA this cannot be confirmed. CDR3 length: 15 residues. Per the germline V gene, CDR1 is MGHRA and CDR2 is YSYEKL. The CDR3: CASSLPGTSGETQYF.